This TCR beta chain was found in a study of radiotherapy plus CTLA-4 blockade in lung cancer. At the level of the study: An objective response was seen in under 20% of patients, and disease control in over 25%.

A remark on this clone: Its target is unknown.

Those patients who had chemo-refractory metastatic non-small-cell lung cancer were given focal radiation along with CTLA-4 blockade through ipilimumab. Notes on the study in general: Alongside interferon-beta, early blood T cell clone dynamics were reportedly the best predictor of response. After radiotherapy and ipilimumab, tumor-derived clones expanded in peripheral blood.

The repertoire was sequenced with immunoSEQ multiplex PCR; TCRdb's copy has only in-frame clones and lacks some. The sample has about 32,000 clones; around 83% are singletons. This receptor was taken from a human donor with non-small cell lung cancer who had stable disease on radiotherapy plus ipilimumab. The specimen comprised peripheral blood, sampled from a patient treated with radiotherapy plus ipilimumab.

CDR3 DNA: TGTGCCAGCAGTGAAGAACGGGCAGGAGGCTACGAGCAGTACTTC. This translates into CASSEERAGGYEQYF. This chain joins TRBV2 and TRBJ2-7, with a tentative D call TRBD2 (5 bases). In germline, CDR1 is SNHLY, CDR2 FYNNEI. Deletions cut 1 base from V and 3 bases from J, with 13 bases between. The CDR3 extends over 15 amino acids.